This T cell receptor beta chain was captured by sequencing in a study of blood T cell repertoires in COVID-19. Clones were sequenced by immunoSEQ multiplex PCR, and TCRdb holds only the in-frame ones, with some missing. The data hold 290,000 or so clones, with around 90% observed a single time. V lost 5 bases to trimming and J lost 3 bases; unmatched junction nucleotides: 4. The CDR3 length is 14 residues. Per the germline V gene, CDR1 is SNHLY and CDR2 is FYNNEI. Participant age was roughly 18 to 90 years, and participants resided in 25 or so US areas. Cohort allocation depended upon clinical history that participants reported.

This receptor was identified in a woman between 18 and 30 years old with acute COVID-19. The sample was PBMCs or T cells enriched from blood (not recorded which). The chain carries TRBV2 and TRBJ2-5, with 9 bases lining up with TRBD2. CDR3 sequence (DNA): TGTGCCAGCAGTAAGACTAGCGGAAAAGAGACCCAGTACTTC. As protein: CASSKTSGKETQYF.